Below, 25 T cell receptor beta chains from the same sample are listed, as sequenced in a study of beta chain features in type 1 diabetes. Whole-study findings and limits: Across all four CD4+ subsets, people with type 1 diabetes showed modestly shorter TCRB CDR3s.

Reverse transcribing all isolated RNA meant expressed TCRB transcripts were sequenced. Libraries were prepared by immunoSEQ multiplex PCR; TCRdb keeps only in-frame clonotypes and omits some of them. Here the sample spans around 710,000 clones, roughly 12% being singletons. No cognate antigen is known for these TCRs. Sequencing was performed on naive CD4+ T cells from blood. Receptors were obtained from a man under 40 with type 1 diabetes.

The CDR3 DNA reads TGTGCCAGCAGCTTAGTGACAGGGAACTATGGCTACACCTTC. Protein: CASSLVTGNYGYTF. This rearrangement joins TRBV7-9 to TRBJ1-2; 7 bases agree with TRBD1. This CDR3 region has 14 residues. CDR1 SEHNR and CDR2 FQNEAQ come from the germline V gene (reference sequence). After removal of 1 base from V and 2 bases from J, the junction contained 1 base not matched to a gene.

The CDR3 DNA is TGTGCCATCAGTGTTACTACCCAAGAGACCCAGTACTTC. Residues: CAISVTTQETQYF. This chain uses TRBV10-3 with TRBJ2-5; D is unresolved. CDR3 size: 13 residues. Trimming shortened V by 4 bases and J by 1 base, and 7 bases separated the two germline ends. Germline lookup yields CDR1 ENHRY and CDR2 SYGVKD.

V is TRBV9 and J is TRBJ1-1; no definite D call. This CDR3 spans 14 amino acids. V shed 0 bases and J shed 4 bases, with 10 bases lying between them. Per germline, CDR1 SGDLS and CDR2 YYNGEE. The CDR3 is CASSVGATSTEAFF. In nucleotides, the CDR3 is TGTGCCAGCAGCGTAGGGGCTACTAGCACTGAAGCTTTCTTT.

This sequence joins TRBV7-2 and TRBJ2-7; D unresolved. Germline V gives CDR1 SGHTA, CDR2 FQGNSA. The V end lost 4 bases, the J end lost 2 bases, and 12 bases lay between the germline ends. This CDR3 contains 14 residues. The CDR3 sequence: CASSSSRPAYEQYF. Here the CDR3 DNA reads TGTGCCAGCAGCTCAAGCAGGCCCGCCTACGAGCAGTACTTC. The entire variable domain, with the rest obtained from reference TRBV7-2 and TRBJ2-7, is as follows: GAGVSQSPSNKVTEKGKDVELRCDPISGHTALYWYRQSLGQGLEFLIYFQGNSAPDKSGLPSDRFSAERTGGSVSTLTIQRTQQEDSAVYLCASSSSRPAYEQYFGPGTRLTVT.

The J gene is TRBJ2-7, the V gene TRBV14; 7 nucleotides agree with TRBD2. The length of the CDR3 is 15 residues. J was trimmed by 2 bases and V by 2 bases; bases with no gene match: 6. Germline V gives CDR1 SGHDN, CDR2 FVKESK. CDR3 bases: TGTGCCAGCAGCCAATGGGAGGGCAGCCCCTACGAGCAGTACTTC. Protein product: CASSQWEGSPYEQYF. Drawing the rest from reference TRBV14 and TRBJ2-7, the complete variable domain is EAGVTQFPSHSVIEKGQTVTLRCDPISGHDNLYWYRRVMGKEIKFLLHFVKESKQDESGMPNNRFLAERTGGTYSTLKVQPAELEDSGVYFCASSQWEGSPYEQYFGPGTRLTVT.

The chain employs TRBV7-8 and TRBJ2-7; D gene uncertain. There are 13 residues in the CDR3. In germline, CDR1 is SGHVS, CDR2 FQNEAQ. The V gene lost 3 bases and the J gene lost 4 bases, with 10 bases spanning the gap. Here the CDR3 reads CASSLSIRYEQYF. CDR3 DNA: TGTGCCAGCAGCTTGAGTATCCGGTACGAGCAGTACTTC. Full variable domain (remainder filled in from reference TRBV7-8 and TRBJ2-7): GAGVSQSPRYKVAKRGQDVALRCDPISGHVSLFWYQQALGQGPEFLTYFQNEAQLDKSGLPSDRFFAERPEGSVSTLKIQRTQQEDSAVYLCASSLSIRYEQYFGPGTRLTVT.

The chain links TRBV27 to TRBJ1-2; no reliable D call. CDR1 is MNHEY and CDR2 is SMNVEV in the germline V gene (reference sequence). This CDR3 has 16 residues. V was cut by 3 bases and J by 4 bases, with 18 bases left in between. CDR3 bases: TGTGCCAGCAGTTTTGTAGGGAAACCTACGGGCTATGGCTACACCTTC. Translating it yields CASSFVGKPTGYGYTF.

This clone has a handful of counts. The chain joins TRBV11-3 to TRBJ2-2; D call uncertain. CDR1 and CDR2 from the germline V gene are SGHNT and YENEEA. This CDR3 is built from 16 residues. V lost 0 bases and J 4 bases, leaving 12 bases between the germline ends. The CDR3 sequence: CASSLDLGPSTGELFF. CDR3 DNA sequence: TGTGCCAGCAGCTTAGATCTAGGGCCATCCACCGGGGAGCTGTTTTTT.

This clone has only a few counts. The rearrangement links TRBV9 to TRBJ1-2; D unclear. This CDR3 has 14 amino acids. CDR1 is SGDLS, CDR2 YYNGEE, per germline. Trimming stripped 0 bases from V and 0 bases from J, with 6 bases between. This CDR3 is CASSVASSNYGYTF. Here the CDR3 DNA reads TGTGCCAGCAGCGTAGCAAGTTCTAACTATGGCTACACCTTC. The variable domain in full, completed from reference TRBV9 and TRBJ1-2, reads DSGVTQTPKHLITATGQRVTLRCSPRSGDLSVYWYQQSLDQGLQFLIQYYNGEERAKGNILERFSAQQFPDLHSELNLSSLELGDSALYFCASSVASSNYGYTFGSGTRLTVV.

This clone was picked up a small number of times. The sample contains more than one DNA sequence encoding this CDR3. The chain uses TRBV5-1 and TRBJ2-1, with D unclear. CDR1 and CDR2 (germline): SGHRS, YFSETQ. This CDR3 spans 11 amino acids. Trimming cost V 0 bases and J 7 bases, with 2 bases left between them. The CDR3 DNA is TGCGCCAGCAGCTTGGCAAATGAGCAGTTCTTC. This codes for CASSLANEQFF.

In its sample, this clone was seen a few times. As DNA, the CDR3 is TGTGCCAGCAGTTATAGTGGGGTCGGGAGGCTCTACGAGCAGTACTTC. Translating it yields CASSYSGVGRLYEQYF. The rearrangement uses TRBV6-5 and TRBJ2-7, with 7 bases fitting TRBD2. CDR3 size: 16 residues. J was trimmed by 3 bases and V by 3 bases; bases with no gene match: 11. The germline gives CDR1 MNHEY, CDR2 SVGAGI.

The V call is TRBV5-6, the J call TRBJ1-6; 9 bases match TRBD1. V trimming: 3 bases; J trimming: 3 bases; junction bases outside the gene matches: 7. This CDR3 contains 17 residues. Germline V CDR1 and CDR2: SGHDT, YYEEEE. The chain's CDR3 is CASSSWTGDFYNSPLHF. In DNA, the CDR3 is TGTGCCAGCAGCTCCTGGACAGGGGACTTCTATAATTCACCCCTCCACTTT.

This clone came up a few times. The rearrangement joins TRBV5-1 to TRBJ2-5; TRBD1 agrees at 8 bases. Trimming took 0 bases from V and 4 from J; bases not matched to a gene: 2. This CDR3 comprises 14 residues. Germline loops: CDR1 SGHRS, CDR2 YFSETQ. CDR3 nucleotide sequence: TGCGCCAGCAGCTTGGGTGGACAGGGAGAGACCCAGTACTTC. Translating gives CASSLGGQGETQYF.

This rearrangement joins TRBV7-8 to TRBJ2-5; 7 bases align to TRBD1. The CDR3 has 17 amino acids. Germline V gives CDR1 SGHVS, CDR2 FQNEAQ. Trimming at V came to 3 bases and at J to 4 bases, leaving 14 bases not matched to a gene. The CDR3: CASSFEWGQQRRETQYF. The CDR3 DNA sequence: TGTGCCAGCAGCTTTGAGTGGGGACAGCAAAGGAGAGAGACCCAGTACTTC.

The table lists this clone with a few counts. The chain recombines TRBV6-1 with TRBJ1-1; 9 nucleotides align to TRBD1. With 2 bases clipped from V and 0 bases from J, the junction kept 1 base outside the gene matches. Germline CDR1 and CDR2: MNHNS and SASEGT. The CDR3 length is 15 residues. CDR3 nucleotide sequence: TGTGCCAGCAGTGAACACAGGGGGCTGAACACTGAAGCTTTCTTT. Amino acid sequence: CASSEHRGLNTEAFF.

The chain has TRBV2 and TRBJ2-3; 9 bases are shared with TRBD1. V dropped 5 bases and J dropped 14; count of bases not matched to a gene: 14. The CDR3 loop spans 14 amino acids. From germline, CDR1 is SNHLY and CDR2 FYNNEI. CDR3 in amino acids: CASSSPHRDRARYF. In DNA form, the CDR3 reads TGTGCCAGCAGTAGCCCCCACCGGGACAGGGCAAGGTATTTT. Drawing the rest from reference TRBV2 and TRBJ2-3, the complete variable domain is EPEVTQTPSHQVTQMGQEVILRCVPISNHLYFYWYRQILGQKVEFLVSFYNNEISEKSEIFDDQFSVERPDGSNFTLKIRSTKLEDSAMYFCASSSPHRDRARYFGPGTRLTVL.

The CDR3 DNA follows: TGTGCCAGCTCACCAAAGGGAAAGCGGGGGCCATACCAAGAGACCCAGTACTTC. Translating it yields CASSPKGKRGPYQETQYF. The V call is TRBV18, the J call TRBJ2-5; 8 nucleotides agree with TRBD2. CDR3 size: 18 residues. V trimming: 2 bases; J trimming: 0 bases; junction bases outside the gene matches: 11. The germline V gene encodes CDR1 KGHSH and CDR2 LQKENI.

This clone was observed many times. The CDR3, as DNA: TGCGCCAGCCTTGGGGTGACAGGGCCAGATACGCAGTATTTT. Its translation: CASLGVTGPDTQYF. The V and J genes are TRBV23-1 and TRBJ2-3, with 7 bases lining up with TRBD1. TRBV23-1 is sorted into the ORF group, with uncertain function. The CDR3 length is 14 residues. V gave up 8 bases and J gave up 4 bases; unmatched junction bases: 9.

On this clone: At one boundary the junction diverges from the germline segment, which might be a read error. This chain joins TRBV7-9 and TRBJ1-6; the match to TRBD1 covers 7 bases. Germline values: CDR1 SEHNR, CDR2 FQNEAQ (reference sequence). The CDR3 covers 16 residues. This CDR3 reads CASSLDGAITGVPHHF. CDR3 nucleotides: TGTGCCAGCAGCCTAGATGGGGCCATTACAGGGGTCCCCCACCACTTT.

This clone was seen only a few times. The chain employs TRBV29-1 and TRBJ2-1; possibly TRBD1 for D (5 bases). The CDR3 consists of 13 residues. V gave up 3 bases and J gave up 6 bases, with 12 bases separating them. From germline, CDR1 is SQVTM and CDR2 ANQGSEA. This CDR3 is CSVEHQGGNEQFF. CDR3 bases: TGCAGCGTTGAGCACCAGGGTGGCAATGAGCAGTTCTTC.

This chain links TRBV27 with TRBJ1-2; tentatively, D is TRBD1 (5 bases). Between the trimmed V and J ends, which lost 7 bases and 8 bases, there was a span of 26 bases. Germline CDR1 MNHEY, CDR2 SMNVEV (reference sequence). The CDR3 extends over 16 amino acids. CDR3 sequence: CASIPNLGGSSYGYTF. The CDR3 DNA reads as TGTGCCAGCATCCCTAATTTGGGGGGGAGTTCTTACGGCTACACCTTC.

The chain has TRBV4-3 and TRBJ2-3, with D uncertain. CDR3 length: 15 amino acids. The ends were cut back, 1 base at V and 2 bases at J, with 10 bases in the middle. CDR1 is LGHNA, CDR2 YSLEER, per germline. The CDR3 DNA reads TGCGCCAGCAGCCAAGTTACAGCAGACACAGATACGCAGTATTTT. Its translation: CASSQVTADTDTQYF.

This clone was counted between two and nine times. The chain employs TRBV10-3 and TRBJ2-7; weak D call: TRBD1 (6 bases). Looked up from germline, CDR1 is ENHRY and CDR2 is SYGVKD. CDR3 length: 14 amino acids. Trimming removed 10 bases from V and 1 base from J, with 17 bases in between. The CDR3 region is CASNSGTPSYEQYF. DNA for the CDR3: TGTGCCAGTAACTCCGGGACACCTTCCTACGAGCAGTACTTC.

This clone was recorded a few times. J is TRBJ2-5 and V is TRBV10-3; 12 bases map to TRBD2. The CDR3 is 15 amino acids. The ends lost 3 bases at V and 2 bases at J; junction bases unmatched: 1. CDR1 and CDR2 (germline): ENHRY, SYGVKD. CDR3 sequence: CAISDGTSGQETQYF. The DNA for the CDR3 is TGTGCCATCAGTGACGGGACTAGCGGGCAAGAGACCCAGTACTTC.

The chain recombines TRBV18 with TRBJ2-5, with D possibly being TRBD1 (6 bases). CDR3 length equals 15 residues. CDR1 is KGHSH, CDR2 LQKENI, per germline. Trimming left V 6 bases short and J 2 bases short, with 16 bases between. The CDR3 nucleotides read TGTGCCAGCTCCCTTTTGACAGGCCAACAAGAGACCCAGTACTTC. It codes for CASSLLTGQQETQYF.